Only one count was recorded for the clone carrying this T cell receptor (beta chain). Its antigen is unknown. This sample is drawn from a study of CD8 T cell repertoires and HIV-1 epitope variants. Study overall: T cells were stimulated with Twenty-five Gag and Nef peptides separately. The baseline condition was 1M T cells left uncultured.

The table came from immunoSEQ multiplex PCR; TCRdb's copy has only in-frame clones and leaves some out. The table records approximately 3,100 clones, under 85% of them present only once. The V gene end was trimmed by 1 base and the J gene end by 4 bases; junction bases not matched to a gene: 6. The CDR3 extends over 15 amino acids. Germline CDR1 is SQVTM and CDR2 is ANQGSEA. The study's findings and limits: Most of the nine antigen-specific clonotypes appeared cross-reactive to autologous or escape variants.

The sample was cultured CD8+ T cells derived from PBMCs. This sequence joins TRBV29-1 and TRBJ2-7; 11 bases line up with TRBD1. The sequence was obtained from a male donor with HIV. CDR3 nucleotides: TGCAGCGTTGAAGTGGACAGGGGGCGACGATACGAGCAGTACTTC. The encoded protein is CSVEVDRGRRYEQYF.